This TCR beta chain emerged from a study of neurological immune-mediated disorders (dated by TCRdb to about 2019). Some background on the complete study: Of the 35 or so multiple sclerosis patients, approximately 31 had relapsing-remitting MS and 3 had secondary progressive MS. The study compared peripheral blood TCR-beta repertoires of HTLV-I-associated myelopathy (HAM/TSP) patients, multiple sclerosis patients and healthy controls using UMI-based sequencing. The approximately 99 TCR-beta libraries included longitudinal samples, technical triplicates and paired sorted CD4+ and CD8+ T-cell subsets alongside PBMC samples. Of the roughly 70 subjects in the cohort, about 15 were HAM/TSP patients, about 34 were multiple sclerosis patients, and about 20 were healthy controls. Here is what the overall study found, with its caveats: Repertoires from 18 of 34 MS patients were grouped by phylogenetic analysis into a cluster of related CDR3 sequences, suggesting a possible repertoire-level signature. The MS cluster showed no association with clinical or MRI features, and the authors stated that larger cohorts are needed. No identical CDR3 amino acid sequences were shared among expanded clones across subjects, suggesting private TCR-beta repertoires in all groups. TCR clonal expansion was greatest in HAM/TSP patients and smallest in MS patients, who ranked below even healthy controls.

This clonotype was seen repeatedly, ten times or more. The antigen it binds to is not known. No base-level quality is on record; no much larger clone is a single base apart. The trim is 0 bases for V and 0 bases for J, with a gap of 11 bases between the germline ends. From the cysteine up to the phenylalanine, the CDR3 has a length of 16 residues. The only DNA kept is the CDR3, 48 bases in frame from the first base. The CDR1 and CDR2 encoded by the germline V gene are SGDLS and YYNGEE. cDNA was synthesized by template-switch 5'RACE using a primer with a 10-nucleotide random unique molecular identifier that tagged each TCR transcript. Each sequencing run produced over 200 million TCR-beta sequences covering 15-18 subjects. The RNeasy kit was used to extract total RNA. The KAPA Real-time Library Amplification kit was used to amplify TCR-beta VDJ regions with primers targeting the TCR constant region and the 5'RACE anchor. Sample indexes and Illumina adaptors were added in a first PCR, and a second PCR then increased library yield. After purification with Ampure beads, the TCR product of roughly 650 bp was size-selected on a 2% E-gel SizeSelection system. Before pooling, library quality was checked on a Bioanalyzer, concentration was measured with Qubit, and libraries were quantified with the Kapa Library Quantification kit. An Illumina HiSeq 2500 sequenced the libraries paired-end 2 x 150 bp. To increase sequence diversity, about 23-30% phiX was spiked into each library pool. Per the original workflow: Quality-filtered reads were processed with the UMI-based MiGEC pipeline, and over 75% of raw TCR sequences were removed by the MiGEC pipeline during error correction. IMGT germline references were used for aligning VDJ genes, and each clonotype was defined as a unique CDR3 amino acid sequence together with its V-J genes. Clonal expansion, Shannon diversity, and CDR3 relatedness (CalcPairwiseDistances, ClusterSamples) were evaluated with VDJtools, and phylogenetic trees were built with CLCbio workbench. Expanded clones were defined as having at least 8 unique UMIs, based on coefficient-of-variation modelling across technical triplicates. TCRdb redid the processing of the public reads, applying fastp at Q25 and MiXCR, and retained in-frame beta chains. Every CDR3 protein is listed once, alongside the most common genes and DNA of its rows. For this entry, the V and J calls and clone size follow TCRdb and not the study's own pipeline. The sample data list about 92,000 distinct CDR3 sequences, and under 4.5% of these were observed just once. Jointly, the top ten make up less than 3% of the sample.

For the unsorted PBMC libraries, 2 million PBMCs were stored in RNAlater at -80 degrees C until RNA extraction and were used to generate the libraries. The multiple sclerosis patients were enrolled in a US clinical protocol that used magnetic resonance imaging to evaluate disease progression. Peripheral blood was subjected to Ficoll-Hypaque density gradient centrifugation to isolate PBMCs, which were then cryopreserved in liquid nitrogen. The sample taken for sequencing was PBMCs. This TCR was sampled from a woman aged 45-60 years with multiple sclerosis. The rearrangement combines TRBV9 with TRBJ2-3; the D gene could be TRBD1 or TRBD2, each one agreeing over 5 bases. The CDR3 here reads CASSVEVGTSTDTQYF. In nucleotide form, the sequence is TGTGCCAGCAGCGTAGAGGTAGGGACGAGCACAGATACGCAGTATTTT. Extended through the reference TRBV9 and TRBJ2-3 proteins, this CDR3 yields the full variable domain: DSGVTQTPKHLITATGQRVTLRCSPRSGDLSVYWYQQSLDQGLQFLIQYYNGEERAKGNILERFSAQQFPDLHSELNLSSLELGDSALYFCASSVEVGTSTDTQYFGPGTRLTVL.